This TCR beta chain was captured by sequencing in a study of T cells after yellow fever vaccination. At the level of the study: Preparation of the low-cell-number fractions used SMART-Seq v4 Ultra Low Input.

This clonotype was observed a handful of times. The antigen is unknown. Whole-study findings and limits: Repertoires obtained by FACS sorting could include abundant clonotypes that entered as contaminants from the bulk population. Post-booster repertoires again held most primary-vaccination clones (just under 97% CD4, about 90% CD8).

CDR1 SGHRS and CDR2 YFSETQ come from the germline V gene. This CDR3 is 15 amino acids long. The V end was cut by 0 bases, the J end by 1 base, with 10 bases between. UMIs and a universal primer site were added when TCR cDNA was made by 5'RACE template switching. TCRdb analysed the 5' RACE reads with MiXCR anew, one entry per CDR3 protein. The repertoire holds some 560,000 distinct CDR3 sequences, roughly a sixth seen once, with about 18% in the top ten. Source: PBMCs, taken 5 to 6 days after the first yellow fever vaccination. This clonotype was obtained from a young man who received the YFV17D yellow fever vaccine. The rearrangement links TRBV5-1 to TRBJ1-1; D remains unclear. In nucleotides, the CDR3 is TGCGCCAGCAGCTTGGGGTTGTTCGAGAACACTGAAGCTTTCTTT. Translating gives CASSLGLFENTEAFF.